This T cell receptor (beta chain) was recovered during a study of breast tumors, draining lymph nodes, adjacent tissues. TCRdb recomputed calls from the multiplex PCR reads with MiXCR, one row per CDR3 protein. The sample lists approximately 210,000 distinct CDR3 sequences, around 35% occurring once. Germline V lookup: CDR1 SNHLY, CDR2 FYNNEI. The CDR3 is made up of 15 amino acids. Germline trimming cut 6 bases from V and 5 bases from J; bases unmatched to any gene: 9. This clonotype was counted at least ten times. Samples came from axillary lymph nodes draining the breast cancer. The TCR comes from a female donor with breast cancer. Some clones in this sample may be carry-over from other donors' samples. Sequencing used axillary lymph node tissue. The rearrangement joins TRBV2 to TRBJ1-4; 7 bases fit TRBD1. CDR3 residues: CASRPPTGLNEKLFF. The CDR3 DNA is TGTGCCAGCAGGCCCCCGACAGGGCTAAATGAAAAACTGTTTTTT.